The 16 T cell receptor beta chains reported below all come from one sample, sequenced in a study of shared clonotypes between healthy human individuals. Assay: immunoSEQ multiplex PCR; the TCRdb copy retains only in-frame clones and omits some. The sample shows about 1.1 million clones, 70% to 80% of them seen only once. The sequenced sample consisted of memory CD4+ T cells from PBMCs. Stated subset: CD45RA-negative fraction. The origin of the receptors is a man younger than 35 in good health. Some clones in this sample may be carry-over from other donors' samples.

The genes are TRBV14 and TRBJ2-7; D gene ambiguous. This CDR3 has 13 residues. Germline-derived CDR1 and CDR2 are SGHDN and FVKESK. V was cut by 4 bases and J by 2 bases, with 9 bases left in between. Here the CDR3 reads CASSPTTTYEQYF. In DNA, the CDR3 is TGTGCCAGCAGCCCGACAACAACCTACGAGCAGTACTTC.

V usage is TRBV28 and J usage is TRBJ1-2, with D tentatively TRBD1 (5 bases). V shed 2 bases and J shed 6 bases, with 13 bases lying between them. Germline lookup yields CDR1 MDHEN and CDR2 SYDVKM. This CDR3 is 14 amino acids long. CDR3 sequence: CASSLRVWGDGYTF. The CDR3 DNA is TGTGCCAGCAGTTTACGAGTGTGGGGGGATGGCTACACCTTC.

This chain uses TRBV18 with TRBJ2-3; D gene unclear. The germline V gene encodes CDR1 KGHSH and CDR2 LQKENI. The CDR3 consists of 13 residues. Deletions cut 1 base from V and 6 bases from J, with 8 bases between. Here the CDR3 reads CASSPQSLDTQYF. Here the CDR3 DNA reads TGTGCCAGCTCACCACAAAGCCTGGATACGCAGTATTTT.

This clone was found many times. This sequence joins TRBV12-5 and TRBJ2-1, with TRBD1 matching over 9 bases. Germline-derived CDR1 and CDR2 are LGHNT and FRNRAP. The V and J ends lost 5 bases and 15 bases, in that order; junction bases with no gene match: 8. The CDR3 totals 12 residues. The CDR3 sequence: CASGLGQGPAFF. DNA for the CDR3: TGTGCTAGTGGTCTGGGACAGGGCCCGGCGTTCTTC.

The V and J genes are TRBV11-2 and TRBJ1-5, with unresolved D. Germline CDR1 and CDR2: SGHAT and FQNNGV. The V and J ends lost 1 base and 4 bases respectively, with 17 bases between them. The CDR3 extends over 17 amino acids. This CDR3 is CASSLGTGALGNQPQHF. The CDR3 DNA reads TGTGCCAGCAGCTTAGGGACCGGAGCTCTAGGAAATCAGCCCCAGCATTTT.

The table lists this clone with a few counts. CDR3 sequence reads: CASSFRESGVYRYEQYF. In DNA, the CDR3 is TGCGCCAGCAGCTTTCGAGAGTCGGGCGTCTACCGCTACGAGCAGTACTTC. The V gene is TRBV5-1, the J gene TRBJ2-7; D remains ambiguous. The V gene lost 2 bases and the J gene lost 3 bases, with 21 bases spanning the gap. The CDR3 runs 17 residues. CDR1 and CDR2 (germline): SGHRS, YFSETQ.

The chain combines TRBV19 with TRBJ2-6, with D uncertain. With 2 bases removed from V and 2 bases from J, the gap between germline ends came to 10 bases. The CDR3 loop spans 16 amino acids. Germline CDR1 is LNHDA and CDR2 is SQIVND (reference sequence). The CDR3 sequence is CASSISKVTGANVLTF. CDR3 in DNA: TGTGCCAGTAGTATATCAAAGGTCACTGGGGCCAACGTCCTGACTTTC.

The V gene is TRBV28, the J gene TRBJ1-5, with 8 bases aligning to TRBD1. In germline, CDR1 is MDHEN, CDR2 SYDVKM. CDR3 length: 16 residues. Unmatched junction bases numbered 12, after V lost 8 bases and J lost 3 bases. CDR3 in DNA: TGTGCCAGCCAGCCCCTCGGACAGGGAGACAATCAGCCCCAGCATTTT. Its translation: CASQPLGQGDNQPQHF.

V usage is TRBV29-1 and J usage is TRBJ1-2, with a tentative D call TRBD1 (5 bases). CDR1 is SQVTM and CDR2 is ANQGSEA in the germline V gene. V lost 4 bases to trimming and J lost 4 bases, with 10 bases between them. This CDR3 has 12 residues. The CDR3 DNA reads TGCAGCGTTGTCAGGGCGGGCTATGGCTACACCTTC. Amino acids: CSVVRAGYGYTF.

CDR3 sequence (DNA): TGTGCCACCAGCAGACAGGGTTCGGATGAAAAACTGTTTTTT. Amino acid sequence: CATSRQGSDEKLFF. The J gene is TRBJ1-4, the V gene TRBV15; tentatively, D is TRBD1 (5 bases). The CDR3 length is 14 residues. Germline loops: CDR1 LNHNV, CDR2 YYDKDF (reference sequence). V lost 2 bases to trimming and J lost 6 bases, with 10 bases between them.

This chain joins TRBV4-2 and TRBJ2-1, with 10 bases lining up with TRBD2. V lost 0 bases, J lost 9 bases, and 11 bases stayed unmatched. Germline-derived CDR1 and CDR2 are LGHNA and YNFKEQ. The CDR3 totals 17 residues. The CDR3 DNA sequence: TGTGCCAGCAGCCAAGAAGGCGGAGCGGGAGGGCCGGCTGAGCAGTTCTTC. Translated: CASSQEGGAGGPAEQFF.

The chain links TRBV2 to TRBJ1-1; a possible D gene is TRBD1 (5 bases). The germline V and J ends were trimmed by 7 bases and 10 bases, with 28 bases remaining between them. The germline V gene has CDR1 SNHLY and CDR2 FYNNEI. The CDR3 covers 16 residues. The CDR3 sequence is CASTSPGGHPDAGAFF. The CDR3, as DNA: TGTGCCAGCACTTCTCCTGGAGGACACCCGGATGCGGGAGCTTTCTTT.

The chain carries TRBV28 and TRBJ1-2, with 10 bases identical to TRBD1. The CDR3 totals 15 residues. CDR1 is MDHEN, CDR2 SYDVKM, per germline. Losses at the gene ends were 5 bases for V and 3 bases for J; bases not matched to a gene: 6. The CDR3 loop reads CASSTRGTGDYGYTF. CDR3 nucleotides: TGTGCCAGCAGTACCAGGGGGACAGGGGACTATGGCTACACCTTC.

The rearrangement joins TRBV21-1 to TRBJ1-1; TRBD1 reflects the table's D call only, with no check against the DNA. TRBV21-1 is designated a pseudogene. The CDR3 covers 17 residues. This CDR3 is CASSKSRQGMMGTEAFF. CDR3 coding DNA: TGTGCCAGCAGCAAATCACGACAGGGAATGATGGGCACTGAAGCTTTCTTT.

The J gene is TRBJ1-2, the V gene TRBV10-3; D unclear. Deletions cut 11 bases from V and 4 bases from J, with 17 bases between. The CDR3 totals 13 residues. Germline CDR1 and CDR2: ENHRY and SYGVKD. CDR3 amino acids: CASRAAGSYGYTF. The CDR3 region has the DNA TGTGCCTCCAGAGCGGCGGGGAGCTATGGCTACACCTTC.

The CDR3 sequence: CASSVTGVWGQPQHF. The CDR3 coding sequence is TGTGCCAGCAGTGTGACAGGGGTTTGGGGTCAGCCCCAGCATTTT. This chain links TRBV28 with TRBJ1-5; TRBD1 matches at 8 bases. J gave up 6 bases and V 5 bases, and 9 bases lay outside the gene matches. The CDR3 has 15 amino acids. From germline, CDR1 is MDHEN and CDR2 SYDVKM.